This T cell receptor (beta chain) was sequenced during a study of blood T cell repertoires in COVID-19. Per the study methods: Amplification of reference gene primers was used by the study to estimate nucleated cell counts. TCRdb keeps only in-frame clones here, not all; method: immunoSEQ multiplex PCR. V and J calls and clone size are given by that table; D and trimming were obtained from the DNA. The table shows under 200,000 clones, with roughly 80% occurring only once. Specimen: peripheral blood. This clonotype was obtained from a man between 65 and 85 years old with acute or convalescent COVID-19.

CDR3 sequence reads: CASKRSGGSYNEQFF. The CDR3 coding sequence is TGTGCCAGCAAGAGATCAGGGGGCTCCTACAATGAGCAGTTCTTC. The chain combines TRBV27 with TRBJ2-1; 7 positions match TRBD1. Germline V gene sequence: CDR1 MNHEY, CDR2 SMNVEV (reference sequence). The CDR3 covers 15 residues. J gave up 0 bases and V 7 bases, and 6 bases lay outside the gene matches.